This TCR beta chain was identified during a study of tumor-infiltrating lymphocytes in primary liver carcinoma. Study-wide context: The study included patients who were men and women aged 30 to 69 years.

TCR beta cDNA came from about 500 ng total RNA, primed with a constant-region primer. Three rounds of nested multiplex PCR with slightly modified ARM-PCR produced TCR beta libraries. TCRdb processed the multiplex PCR reads anew with MiXCR; each CDR3 protein has one entry. The sample contains more than 85,000 distinct CDR3 sequences, roughly four fifths of which appear only once. Co-extracted RNA and DNA came from roughly 20-30 mg of unsorted bulk tissue. Surgical resection was the treatment these patients received for primary liver carcinoma. Chronic HBV infection, which was untreated, was present in the patients. The TCR was taken from a man aged 35 to 55 with primary liver carcinoma and hepatitis B virus infection. The sequenced sample consisted of liver tumor tissue from sampling region 3. Subset defined: tumor region T3, left-lateral pole.

The CDR3 loop reads CSGHGAKLGTQYF. The CDR3 coding sequence is TGCAGCGGACATGGGGCGAAATTAGGGACCCAGTACTTC. This chain links TRBV29-1 with TRBJ2-5, with D tentatively TRBD1 (5 bases). The CDR3 runs to 13 residues. The germline V gene encodes CDR1 SQVTM and CDR2 ANQGSEA. Trimming cost V 7 bases and J 7 bases, with 19 bases left between them.